Each of the 32 T cell receptor beta chains below was sequenced from the same sample in a study of spatial heterogeneity in lung cancer. Time point reported: blood at routine non-recurrence follow-up after resection. TCRdb recomputed calls from the 5' RACE reads with MiXCR, one row per CDR3 protein. The sample gives around 45,000 distinct CDR3 sequences, 20% to 25% of which show up once; less than 8.5% is in the top ten. This specimen was PBMCs, taken at follow-up. The source is a female donor with early-stage non-small cell lung cancer.

This clonotype showed up just a few times. The V gene is TRBV5-1, the J gene TRBJ2-1; D may correspond to TRBD1 or TRBD2 (5 bases each). Trimming cost V 2 bases and J 8 bases, with 17 bases left between them. This CDR3 region has 15 residues. Germline CDR1 reads SGHRS; CDR2 reads YFSETQ. In nucleotides, the CDR3 is TGCGCCAGCAGCTTACTCCGGGGCTCGCTAGATGAGCAGTTCTTC. Translation gives CASSLLRGSLDEQFF.

The chain combines TRBV29-1 with TRBJ2-2, with 14 nucleotides matching TRBD2. The V and J ends lost 7 bases and 6 bases, in that order; junction bases with no gene match: 4. This CDR3 is built from 14 residues. Germline V gene lookup returns CDR1 SQVTM and CDR2 ANQGSEA. CDR3 sequence (DNA): TGCAGCGGGAGACTAGCGGGAGGGCCCGGGGAGCTGTTTTTT. Translated: CSGRLAGGPGELFF.

The CDR3 sequence: CASSFLRSGLLRNTEAFF. DNA for the CDR3: TGTGCCAGCAGTTTCTTACGTAGCGGACTCCTAAGGAACACTGAAGCTTTCTTT. The chain recombines TRBV12-3 or TRBV12-4 with TRBJ1-1, with D hard to call. The CDR3 covers 18 residues. Trimming left V 3 bases short and J 1 base short, with 21 bases between.

This clonotype was seen at least ten times. V is TRBV4-1 and J is TRBJ2-2; D not resolved. With 0 bases removed from V and 8 bases from J, the gap between germline ends came to 4 bases. The CDR3 runs to 12 residues. The V gene's germline CDR1 is MGHRA and CDR2 YSYEKL. CDR3 coding DNA: TGCGCCAGCAGCCAAGAGTGGGGGGAGCTGTTTTTT. Amino acid sequence: CASSQEWGELFF.

The chain uses TRBV6-6 and TRBJ2-3; TRBD1 agrees at 8 bases. Germline-derived CDR1 and CDR2 are MNHNY and SVGAGI (reference sequence). Trimming at V came to 8 bases and at J to 0 bases, leaving 4 bases not matched to a gene. This CDR3 comprises 14 residues. CDR3 residues: CASLDRGSTDTQYF. In DNA, the CDR3 is TGTGCCAGCTTAGACAGGGGTAGCACAGATACGCAGTATTTT.

This clonotype has a handful of counts. The gene calls are TRBV12-3 or TRBV12-4 and TRBJ2-2, with 12 bases lining up with TRBD2. The CDR3 spans 16 residues. After removal of 7 bases from V and 5 bases from J, the junction contained 8 bases not matched to a gene. The CDR3 DNA is TGTGCCAGCATACCTAGCGGGAGGGCCCGTACCGGGGAGCTGTTTTTT. This translates into CASIPSGRARTGELFF.

The sample holds many counts of this clonotype. The chain carries TRBV11-2 and TRBJ2-1; tentatively, D is TRBD1 (6 bases). This CDR3 has 14 amino acids. Germline V lookup: CDR1 SGHAT, CDR2 FQNNGV. The V and J ends lost 3 bases and 7 bases respectively, with 13 bases between them. For the CDR3, the DNA is TGTGCCAGCAGCTTTGGCGGACAGCAGAATGAGCAGTTCTTC. This translates into CASSFGGQQNEQFF.

The chain joins TRBV9 to TRBJ1-1; D remains ambiguous. V was trimmed by 0 bases and J by 1 base, leaving 7 bases between them. This CDR3 has 14 residues. CDR1 and CDR2 from the germline V gene are SGDLS and YYNGEE. The CDR3 reads CASSVDPTNTEAFF. In DNA, the CDR3 is TGTGCCAGCAGCGTAGACCCGACGAACACTGAAGCTTTCTTT.

On this clonotype itself: One junction end does not reproduce the germline sequence, and a read error may be involved. The V call is TRBV10-3, the J call TRBJ1-1; D remains ambiguous. Germline V lookup: CDR1 ENHRY, CDR2 SYGVKD. The CDR3 loop spans 12 amino acids. CDR3 amino acids: CAISQYYTEVFF. The CDR3 DNA reads TGTGCCATCAGTCAATACTACACTGAAGTTTTCTTT.

This clonotype was counted only a few times. The rearrangement joins TRBV20-1 to TRBJ2-1; TRBD1 might be the D (5 bases). CDR3 length equals 8 residues. The V and J ends lost 5 bases and 15 bases respectively, with 8 bases between them. The V gene's germline CDR1 is DFQATT and CDR2 SNEGSKA (reference sequence). CDR3 nucleotides: TGCAGTGCTTGGGGCGGGTTCTTC. Translation: CSAWGGFF.

This clonotype appeared a few times. The CDR3 protein is CASSFFAGETQYF. Here the CDR3 DNA reads TGTGCCAGCAGTTTCTTCGCAGGAGAGACCCAGTACTTC. The rearrangement uses TRBV2 and TRBJ2-5, with no clear D. This CDR3 comprises 13 residues. Germline CDR1 and CDR2: SNHLY and FYNNEI. V lost 5 bases to trimming and J lost 4 bases, with 11 bases between them. The variable domain in full, with the rest retrieved from reference TRBV2 and TRBJ2-5, is EPEVTQTPSHQVTQMGQEVILRCVPISNHLYFYWYRQILGQKVEFLVSFYNNEISEKSEIFDDQFSVERPDGSNFTLKIRSTKLEDSAMYFCASSFFAGETQYFGPGTRLLVL.

In its sample, this clonotype was seen a few times. The rearrangement links TRBV20-1 to TRBJ2-3, with unresolved D. The CDR3 spans 15 residues. V lost 3 bases and J 0 bases, leaving 13 bases between the germline ends. Germline V gene sequence: CDR1 DFQATT, CDR2 SNEGSKA (reference sequence). CDR3 sequence (DNA): TGCAGTGCTAGTTTCCCGGGCATTAGCACAGATACGCAGTATTTT. Translation gives CSASFPGISTDTQYF.

This clonotype was seen many times. The rearrangement uses TRBV2 and TRBJ2-3; D unclear. Germline V CDR1 and CDR2: SNHLY, FYNNEI. V was trimmed by 4 bases and J by 5 bases, leaving 4 bases between them. The CDR3 contains 11 residues. This CDR3 reads CASSARDTQYF. The CDR3, as DNA: TGTGCCAGCAGTGCGAGAGATACGCAGTATTTT.

The sample holds a few counts of this clonotype. The chain uses TRBV19 and TRBJ1-2, with D uncertain. Trimming pared 7 bases from V and 2 bases from J, leaving 14 bases between. CDR1 and CDR2 from the germline V gene are LNHDA and SQIVND (reference sequence). This CDR3 is 14 amino acids long. The CDR3 DNA reads TGTGCCAGTATAAATTTGGACTCGAACTATGGCTACACCTTC. Protein sequence: CASINLDSNYGYTF.

The J gene is TRBJ2-3, the V gene TRBV6-6; TRBD1 aligns across 10 bases. V was pared by 8 bases and J by 1 base, with 0 bases of the junction left unmatched. In germline, CDR1 is MNHNY, CDR2 SVGAGI (reference sequence). CDR3 length equals 13 residues. The CDR3 nucleotides are TGTGCCAGCGGGACAGGGGGCACAGATACGCAGTATTTT. It yields the protein CASGTGGTDTQYF.

This clonotype was picked up many times. The chain joins TRBV5-8 to TRBJ1-4; 9 bases are shared with TRBD1. The junction had 8 bases not matched to a gene; V was cut back by 0 bases and J by 8 bases. The germline gives CDR1 SGHTS, CDR2 YDEGEE. The CDR3 sequence is 16 residues long. CDR3 coding DNA: TGTGCCAGCAGCTTGGGGACAGGGGTCCGCCTAGAAAAACTGTTTTTT. This sequence encodes CASSLGTGVRLEKLFF.

This chain links TRBV7-8 with TRBJ2-1, with 13 positions matching TRBD2. Per the germline V gene, CDR1 is SGHVS and CDR2 is FQNEAQ. This CDR3 comprises 16 residues. With 2 bases clipped from V and 7 bases from J, the junction kept 5 bases outside the gene matches. The CDR3 nucleotides read TGTGCCAGCAGCTTACGAGCGGGACTAGCGGGGAATGAGCAGTTCTTC. Amino acids: CASSLRAGLAGNEQFF.

This clonotype was recorded at least ten times. The rearrangement links TRBV3-1 to TRBJ2-1, with D possibly being TRBD1 (6 bases). Trimming shortened V by 6 bases and J by 7 bases, and 13 bases separated the two germline ends. Germline CDR1 reads LGHDT; CDR2 reads YNNKEL (reference sequence). The CDR3 has 13 residues. CDR3 in amino acids: CASRTTGRNEQFF. The CDR3 DNA reads as TGTGCCAGCAGGACGACAGGAAGGAATGAGCAGTTCTTC.

J is TRBJ2-7 and V is TRBV5-6; D is undetermined. Trimming removed 2 bases at V and 5 bases at J, with 5 bases between. The germline CDR1 and CDR2 sequences are SGHDT and YYEEEE. This CDR3 has 11 residues. CDR3 loop: CASSLGNEQYV. The CDR3 DNA sequence: TGTGCCAGCAGCTTAGGAAACGAGCAGTACGTC.

This clonotype was counted between two and nine times. The chain links TRBV7-9 to TRBJ1-1, with D perhaps TRBD1 (5 bases). This CDR3 is built from 11 residues. CDR1 is SEHNR and CDR2 is FQNEAQ in the germline V gene (reference sequence). Trimming removed 11 bases from V and 0 bases from J, with 7 bases in between. The CDR3 region is CAGTVNTEAFF. The CDR3 bases are TGTGCCGGGACGGTGAACACTGAAGCTTTCTTT. The full variable domain, with the rest looked up from reference TRBV7-9 and TRBJ1-1, is DTGVSQNPRHKITKRGQNVTFRCDPISEHNRLYWYRQTLGQGPEFLTYFQNEAQLEKSRLLSDRFSAERPKGSFSTLEIQRTEQGDSAMYLCAGTVNTEAFFGQGTRLTVV.

This clonotype was seen at least ten times. The V gene is TRBV5-1, the J gene TRBJ2-3; TRBD2 might be the D (5 bases). The CDR3 is made up of 15 amino acids. The V gene's germline CDR1 is SGHRS and CDR2 YFSETQ. V lost 2 bases and J lost 0, with 10 bases in between. This CDR3 is CASSLRRTSTDTQYF. DNA of the CDR3: TGCGCCAGCAGCTTACGGAGGACTAGCACAGATACGCAGTATTTT.

This clonotype has ten or more counts. The chain links TRBV11-2 to TRBJ1-4; 7 bases match TRBD1. The germline CDR1 and CDR2 sequences are SGHAT and FQNNGV. CDR3 size: 13 residues. V shed 3 bases, J shed 13 bases, and the junction held 8 bases outside the gene matches. CDR3 nucleotide sequence: TGTGCCAGCAGCTTGAGGGACAGAACTGGACTGTTTTTT. Translation: CASSLRDRTGLFF.

The chain uses TRBV18 and TRBJ2-5, with D maybe TRBD2 (5 bases). The CDR3 has 16 residues. With 1 base removed from V and 2 bases from J, the gap between germline ends came to 14 bases. Germline assignment: CDR1 KGHSH and CDR2 LQKENI. The chain's CDR3 is CASSPRWSGKQETQYF. The CDR3 coding sequence is TGTGCCAGCTCACCACGGTGGTCGGGGAAACAAGAGACCCAGTACTTC.

The chain joins TRBV2 to TRBJ1-4, with a possible D match to TRBD1 (6 bases). CDR1 is SNHLY and CDR2 is FYNNEI in the germline V gene. Trimming cost V 9 bases and J 7 bases, with 12 bases left between them. The CDR3 runs 12 residues. CDR3 region: CARRGGTEKLFF. For the CDR3, the DNA is TGTGCCAGAAGGGGGGGGACTGAAAAACTGTTTTTT.

Comments on this clonotype: This may arise from a read error, as a much more abundant clone is one base away. The chain is built from TRBV6-1 and TRBJ2-3; 9 positions match TRBD2. The CDR3 runs to 15 residues. Germline V gene data show CDR1 as MNHNS and CDR2 as SASEGT. The CDR3, as DNA: TGTGCCAGCAGTAGCGAGCGGGGGGTCACAGATACGCGGTATTTT. The encoded protein is CASSSERGVTDTRYF.

This clonotype was counted at least ten times. The CDR3 sequence: CASSFLTRGRGYNEQFF. CDR3 DNA sequence: TGTGCCAGCAGCTTTCTTACTAGGGGGCGAGGCTACAATGAGCAGTTCTTC. This chain uses TRBV5-6 with TRBJ2-1; 7 nucleotides match TRBD1. The trim removed 2 bases at V and 3 bases at J, leaving 11 bases unmatched. Germline CDR1 and CDR2: SGHDT and YYEEEE. The CDR3 length is 17 residues.

The chain is built from TRBV18 and TRBJ2-3; D is uncertain. Germline V gene data show CDR1 as KGHSH and CDR2 as LQKENI. The CDR3 spans 15 residues. The V end was cut by 3 bases, the J end by 4 bases, with 14 bases between. CDR3 DNA sequence: TGTGCCAGCTCACCTTTGTCCCTAGGGCCAGATACGCAGTATTTT. It translates to CASSPLSLGPDTQYF.

The chain couples TRBV20-1 to TRBJ2-7; either TRBD1 or TRBD2 may fit D (6 bases each). CDR1 is DFQATT and CDR2 is SNEGSKA in the germline V gene (reference sequence). Between the trimmed V and J ends, which lost 6 bases and 4 bases, there was a span of 16 bases. This CDR3 has 13 amino acids. CDR3 amino acids: CSASYTGRYEQYF. The DNA for the CDR3 is TGCAGTGCCAGCTATACAGGGAGGTACGAGCAGTACTTC.

This clonotype was seen repeatedly, ten times or more. V and J are TRBV20-1 and TRBJ1-4; D is unresolved. CDR3 length equals 13 residues. Germline V gene lookup returns CDR1 DFQATT and CDR2 SNEGSKA (reference sequence). V lost 3 bases to trimming and J lost 6 bases, with 11 bases between them. CDR3 sequence: CSASVGVDEKLFF. CDR3 DNA sequence: TGCAGTGCTAGTGTTGGGGTGGATGAAAAACTGTTTTTT.

V gene TRBV6-5 combines with J gene TRBJ2-6, with a possible D match to TRBD1 (6 bases). Trimming removed 2 bases at V and 0 bases at J, with 14 bases between. The CDR3 is made up of 18 amino acids. Germline lookup yields CDR1 MNHEY and CDR2 SVGAGI. The chain's CDR3 is CASSYLGHTDSGANVLTF. CDR3 bases: TGTGCCAGCAGTTACCTGGGACATACCGACTCTGGGGCCAACGTCCTGACTTTC.

V gene TRBV20-1 combines with J gene TRBJ2-3; D may correspond to TRBD1 or TRBD2 (5 bases each). This CDR3 comprises 13 residues. V was cut by 5 bases and J by 0 bases, with 9 bases left in between. Germline CDR1 is DFQATT and CDR2 is SNEGSKA (reference sequence). CDR3 sequence (DNA): TGCAGTGCTGACCGGGACAGCACAGATACGCAGTATTTT. The encoded protein is CSADRDSTDTQYF.

The chain links TRBV14 to TRBJ1-6; D is ambiguous. Trimming shortened V by 0 bases and J by 0 bases, and 9 bases separated the two germline ends. The CDR3 contains 17 residues. CDR1 is SGHDN and CDR2 is FVKESK in the germline V gene. The CDR3 DNA reads TGTGCCAGCAGCCAAGATTGGGTGGGCTCCTATAATTCACCCCTCCACTTT. Amino acids: CASSQDWVGSYNSPLHF. The complete variable domain, with remaining parts taken from reference TRBV14 and TRBJ1-6, reads EAGVTQFPSHSVIEKGQTVTLRCDPISGHDNLYWYRRVMGKEIKFLLHFVKESKQDESGMPNNRFLAERTGGTYSTLKVQPAELEDSGVYFCASSQDWVGSYNSPLHFGNGTRLTVT.